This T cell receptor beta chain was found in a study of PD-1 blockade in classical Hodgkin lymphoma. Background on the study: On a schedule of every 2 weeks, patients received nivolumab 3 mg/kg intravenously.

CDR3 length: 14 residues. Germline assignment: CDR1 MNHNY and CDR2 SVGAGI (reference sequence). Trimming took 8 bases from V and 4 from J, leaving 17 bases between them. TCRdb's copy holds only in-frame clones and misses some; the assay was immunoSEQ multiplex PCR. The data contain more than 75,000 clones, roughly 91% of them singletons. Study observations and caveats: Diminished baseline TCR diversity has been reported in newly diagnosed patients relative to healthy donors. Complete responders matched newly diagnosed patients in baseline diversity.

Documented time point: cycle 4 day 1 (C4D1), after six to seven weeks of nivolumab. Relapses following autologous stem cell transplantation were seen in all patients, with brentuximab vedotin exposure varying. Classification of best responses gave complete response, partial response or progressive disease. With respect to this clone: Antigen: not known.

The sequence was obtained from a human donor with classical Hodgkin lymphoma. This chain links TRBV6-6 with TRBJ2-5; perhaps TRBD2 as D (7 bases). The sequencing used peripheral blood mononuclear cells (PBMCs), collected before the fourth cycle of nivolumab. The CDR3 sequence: CASRRGGQGETQYF. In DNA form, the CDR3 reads TGTGCCAGCCGTAGGGGGGGGCAAGGAGAGACCCAGTACTTC.